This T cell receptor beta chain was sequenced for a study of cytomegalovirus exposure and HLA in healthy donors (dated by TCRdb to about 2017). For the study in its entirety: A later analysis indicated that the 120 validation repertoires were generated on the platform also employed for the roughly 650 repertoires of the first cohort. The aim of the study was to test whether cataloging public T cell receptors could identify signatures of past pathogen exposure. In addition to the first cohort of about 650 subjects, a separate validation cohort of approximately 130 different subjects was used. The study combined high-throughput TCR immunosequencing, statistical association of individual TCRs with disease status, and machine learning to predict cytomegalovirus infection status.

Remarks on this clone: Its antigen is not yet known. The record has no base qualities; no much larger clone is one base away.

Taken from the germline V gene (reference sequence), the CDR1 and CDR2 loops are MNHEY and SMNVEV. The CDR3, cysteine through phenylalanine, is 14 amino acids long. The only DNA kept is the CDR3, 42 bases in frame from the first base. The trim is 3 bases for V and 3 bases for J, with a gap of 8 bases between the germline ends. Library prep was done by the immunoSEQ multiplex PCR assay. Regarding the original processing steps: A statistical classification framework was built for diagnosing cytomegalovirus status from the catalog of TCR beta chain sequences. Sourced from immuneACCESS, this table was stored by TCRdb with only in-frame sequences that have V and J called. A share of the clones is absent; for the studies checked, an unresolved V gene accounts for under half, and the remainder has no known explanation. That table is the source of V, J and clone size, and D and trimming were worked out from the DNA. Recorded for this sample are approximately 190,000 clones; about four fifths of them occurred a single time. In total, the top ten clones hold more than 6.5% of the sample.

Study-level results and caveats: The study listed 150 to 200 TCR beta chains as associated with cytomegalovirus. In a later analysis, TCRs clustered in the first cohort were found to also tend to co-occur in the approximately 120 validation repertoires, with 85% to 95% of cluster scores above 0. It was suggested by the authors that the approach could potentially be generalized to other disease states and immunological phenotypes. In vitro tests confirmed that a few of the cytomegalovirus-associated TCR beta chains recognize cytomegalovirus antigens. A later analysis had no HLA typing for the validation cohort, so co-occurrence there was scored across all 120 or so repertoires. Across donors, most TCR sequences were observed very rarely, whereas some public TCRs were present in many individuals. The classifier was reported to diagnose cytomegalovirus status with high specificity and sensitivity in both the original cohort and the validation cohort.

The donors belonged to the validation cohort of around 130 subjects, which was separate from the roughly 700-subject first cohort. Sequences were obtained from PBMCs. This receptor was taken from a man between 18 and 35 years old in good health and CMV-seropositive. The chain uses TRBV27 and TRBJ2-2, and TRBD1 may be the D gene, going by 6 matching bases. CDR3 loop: CASSFQGYTGELFF. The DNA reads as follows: TGTGCCAGCAGTTTTCAGGGGTACACCGGGGAGCTGTTTTTT.